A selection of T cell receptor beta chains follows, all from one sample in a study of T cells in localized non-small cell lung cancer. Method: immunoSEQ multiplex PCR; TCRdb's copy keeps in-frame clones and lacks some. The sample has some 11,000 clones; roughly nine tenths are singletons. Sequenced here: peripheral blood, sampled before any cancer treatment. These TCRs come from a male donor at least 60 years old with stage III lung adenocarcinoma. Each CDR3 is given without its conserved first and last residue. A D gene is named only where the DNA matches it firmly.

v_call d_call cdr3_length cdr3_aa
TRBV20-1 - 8 SGLFETQY
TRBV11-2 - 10 ASSLGSYEQY
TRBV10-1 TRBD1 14 ASSESARTGGGEQY
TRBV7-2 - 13 ASSLIPRVRTEAF
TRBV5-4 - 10 ASSGGSYEQY
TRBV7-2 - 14 ASSLRDANSGNTIY
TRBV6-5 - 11 ASSYSMGNEQF
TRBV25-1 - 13 ASSEWGGRDTEAF
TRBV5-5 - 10 ASSATTDTQY
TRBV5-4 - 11 ASSYRQERKLF
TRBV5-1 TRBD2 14 ASSWGERGTTDTQY
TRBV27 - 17 ASSLSNPTLLRHTDTQY
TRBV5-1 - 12 ASSSGGPDNEQF
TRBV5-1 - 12 ASSLRSGGTEAF
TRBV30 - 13 AWSVQGNVNTEAF
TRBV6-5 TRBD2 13 TSSYSSGRGNTQY
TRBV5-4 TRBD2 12 ASSWGGPRYEQY
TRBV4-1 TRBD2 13 ASSPGLAGEGTQY
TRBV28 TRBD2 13 ASRDSGSRTDTQY
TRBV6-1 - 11 ATRGAASTEAF
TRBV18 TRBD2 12 ASSRGGSYNEQF
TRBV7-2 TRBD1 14 ASSEAGGSSYNEQF
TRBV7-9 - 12 ASSPQVATDTQY
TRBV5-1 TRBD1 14 ASSLYIDRGFSEAF
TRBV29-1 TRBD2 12 SVLSREGLGTQY
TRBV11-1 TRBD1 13 ASSANRGVTDTQY
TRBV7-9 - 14 ASSLAGSPATGELF
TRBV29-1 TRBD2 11 SAGLAGAIEQF
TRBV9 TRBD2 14 ASSVGGSGTTYEQY
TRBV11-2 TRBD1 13 ASSLAAGGFEKLF
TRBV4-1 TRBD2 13 ASSFPREGGETQY
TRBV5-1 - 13 ASSLEGLANEKLF
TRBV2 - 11 ASSLQGGQPQH
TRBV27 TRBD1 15 ASSLYPDRGGDNEQF
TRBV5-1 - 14 ASSLAGTPSAYEQY
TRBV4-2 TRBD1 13 ASARDRVINEKLF